This record concerns one TCR beta chain sequence. Original analysis: Amplification with reference gene primers provided the estimates of nucleated cell counts. Some clones are missing from TCRdb's copy, which holds only in-frame ones; the method was immunoSEQ multiplex PCR. Clonal size and the V and J genes are those of that table, whereas D and trimming came from the DNA. The repertoire includes 200,000 to 250,000 clones, 86% of them detected once, and 2.2% sits in the top ten. These data originate in a study of blood T cell repertoires in COVID-19. In the study overall: Some COVID-19 samples were acute and others convalescent; all came from the United States, Italy and Spain.

The CDR3 is 12 residues long. Germline CDR1 is SGHAT and CDR2 is FQNNGV. Trimming shortened V by 5 bases and J by 7 bases, and 9 bases separated the two germline ends. The source of this sequence is a woman between 50 and 59 years old with acute or convalescent COVID-19. The sample consisted of peripheral blood. J is TRBJ1-5 and V is TRBV11-2; D ambiguous. The CDR3 region is CASSQPGQPQHF. The CDR3 DNA is TGTGCCAGCAGCCAGCCCGGGCAGCCCCAGCATTTT.